The source of this T cell receptor (beta chain) is a study of response to subunit inactivated influenza vaccine. General study results and limits: There was a suggestion from the authors that each seasonal influenza vaccination recruits few new T cells.

Looked up from germline, CDR1 is SGHVS and CDR2 is FQNEAQ. CDR3 length: 15 amino acids. V lost 2 bases and J lost 9; bases outside the gene matches: 7. There are many counts of this clonotype. Its antigen is undetermined. TCRdb reprocessed the RT-PCR reads via MiXCR and lists one record per CDR3 protein. This sample has more than 200,000 distinct CDR3 sequences; more than 9% occur once, and the top ten carry 7.8%. This specimen was non-naive T cells sorted from PBMCs, taken 14 to 15 days before vaccination. The receptor was derived from a man aged 50 to 60 who received an inactivated influenza vaccine. This rearrangement joins TRBV7-8 to TRBJ2-1; TRBD2 matches 10 bases. The CDR3 protein is CASSLLAGDSGEQFF. The CDR3 nucleotides are TGTGCCAGCAGCTTACTAGCGGGAGATTCGGGTGAGCAGTTCTTC.